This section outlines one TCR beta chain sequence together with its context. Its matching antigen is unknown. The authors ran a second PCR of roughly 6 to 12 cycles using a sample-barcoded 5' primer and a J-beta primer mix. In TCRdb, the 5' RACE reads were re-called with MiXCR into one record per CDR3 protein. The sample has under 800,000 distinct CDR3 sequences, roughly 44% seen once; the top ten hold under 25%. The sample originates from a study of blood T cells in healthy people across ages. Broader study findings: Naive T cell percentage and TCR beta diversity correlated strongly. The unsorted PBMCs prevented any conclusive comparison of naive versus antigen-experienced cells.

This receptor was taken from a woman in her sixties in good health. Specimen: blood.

CDR3 region: CASSTDRRSYNEQFF. CDR3 DNA sequence: TGTGCCAGCAGCACCGACAGGCGATCCTACAATGAGCAGTTCTTC. This chain uses TRBV27 with TRBJ2-1; tentatively, D is TRBD1 (6 bases). Germline V gene lookup returns CDR1 MNHEY and CDR2 SMNVEV (reference sequence). This CDR3 has 15 residues. Trimming removed 6 bases from V and 1 base from J, with 13 bases in between.